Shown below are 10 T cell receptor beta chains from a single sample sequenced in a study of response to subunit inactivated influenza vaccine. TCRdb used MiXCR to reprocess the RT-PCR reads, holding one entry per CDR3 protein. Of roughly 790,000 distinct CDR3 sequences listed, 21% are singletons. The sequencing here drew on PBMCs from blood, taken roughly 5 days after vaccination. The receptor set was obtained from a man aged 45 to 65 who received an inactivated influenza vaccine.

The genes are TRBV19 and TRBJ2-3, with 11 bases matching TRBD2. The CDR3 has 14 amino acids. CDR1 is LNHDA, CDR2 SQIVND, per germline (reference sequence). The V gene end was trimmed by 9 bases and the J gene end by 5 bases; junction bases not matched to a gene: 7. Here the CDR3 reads CASKLAGEVDTQYF. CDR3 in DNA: TGTGCCAGCAAACTAGCGGGAGAAGTAGATACGCAGTATTTT.

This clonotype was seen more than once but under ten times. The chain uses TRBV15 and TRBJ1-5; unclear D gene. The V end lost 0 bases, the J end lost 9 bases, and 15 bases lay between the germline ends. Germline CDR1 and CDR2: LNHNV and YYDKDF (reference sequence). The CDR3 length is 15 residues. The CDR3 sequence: CATSRERGILGPQHF. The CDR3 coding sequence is TGTGCCACCAGCAGAGAGCGTGGGATTTTGGGGCCCCAGCATTTT.

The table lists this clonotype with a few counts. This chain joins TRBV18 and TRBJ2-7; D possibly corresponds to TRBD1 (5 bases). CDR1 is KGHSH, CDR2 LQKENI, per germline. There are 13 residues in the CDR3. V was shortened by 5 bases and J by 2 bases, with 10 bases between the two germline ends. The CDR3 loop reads CASSADRTYEQYF. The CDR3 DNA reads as TGTGCCAGCTCAGCAGACAGAACCTACGAGCAGTACTTC.

CDR3 in amino acids: CASREKGWDSPLHF. The CDR3 DNA reads TGTGCCAGCAGGGAGAAGGGATGGGATTCACCCCTCCACTTT. V usage is TRBV6-1 and J usage is TRBJ1-6, with D hard to call. This CDR3 is built from 14 residues. V gave up 6 bases and J gave up 8 bases, with 14 bases separating them. Germline V lookup: CDR1 MNHNS, CDR2 SASEGT.

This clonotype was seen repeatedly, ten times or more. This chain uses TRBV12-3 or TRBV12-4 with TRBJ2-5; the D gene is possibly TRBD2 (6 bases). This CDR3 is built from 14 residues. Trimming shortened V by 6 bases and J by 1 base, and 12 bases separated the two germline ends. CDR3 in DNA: TGTGCCAGCAGCCTCGGGAGCTTCCAAGAGACCCAGTACTTC. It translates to CASSLGSFQETQYF.

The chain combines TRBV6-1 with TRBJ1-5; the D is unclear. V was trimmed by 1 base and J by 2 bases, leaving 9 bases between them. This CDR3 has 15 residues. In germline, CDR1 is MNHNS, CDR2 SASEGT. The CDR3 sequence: CASSEVWGGNQPQHF. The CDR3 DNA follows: TGTGCCAGCAGTGAAGTCTGGGGTGGCAATCAGCCCCAGCATTTT.

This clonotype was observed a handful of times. The DNA for the CDR3 is TGTGCCAGCAGTGCTCCCGGGACAGGGGTAGGTGGCTACACCTTC. This encodes CASSAPGTGVGGYTF. The chain couples TRBV12-3 or TRBV12-4 to TRBJ1-2, with 10 bases lining up with TRBD1. This CDR3 contains 15 residues. V dropped 5 bases and J dropped 7; count of bases not matched to a gene: 10.

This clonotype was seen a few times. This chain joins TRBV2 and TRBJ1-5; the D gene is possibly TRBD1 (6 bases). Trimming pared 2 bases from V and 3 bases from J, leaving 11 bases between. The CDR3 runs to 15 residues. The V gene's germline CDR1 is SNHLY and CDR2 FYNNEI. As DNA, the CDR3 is TGTGCCAGCAGTGAACAGGGGAACATCAATCAGCCCCAGCATTTT. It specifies CASSEQGNINQPQHF. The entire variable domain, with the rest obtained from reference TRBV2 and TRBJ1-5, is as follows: EPEVTQTPSHQVTQMGQEVILRCVPISNHLYFYWYRQILGQKVEFLVSFYNNEISEKSEIFDDQFSVERPDGSNFTLKIRSTKLEDSAMYFCASSEQGNINQPQHFGDGTRLSIL.

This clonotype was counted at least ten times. The CDR3 is CASSQTGYNEQFF. CDR3 bases: TGTGCCAGCAGCCAGACAGGGTACAATGAGCAGTTCTTC. V is TRBV12-3 or TRBV12-4 and J is TRBJ2-1; 7 nucleotides line up with TRBD1. V shed 6 bases, J shed 4 bases, and the junction held 3 bases outside the gene matches. CDR3 length equals 13 residues.

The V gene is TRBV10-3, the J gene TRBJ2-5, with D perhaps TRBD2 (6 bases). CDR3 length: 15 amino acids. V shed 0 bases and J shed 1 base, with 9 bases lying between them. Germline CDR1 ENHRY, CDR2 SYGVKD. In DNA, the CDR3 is TGTGCCATCAGTGAGTCTCCGGGAGCCCAAGAGACCCAGTACTTC. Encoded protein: CAISESPGAQETQYF.